The clone carrying this TCR beta chain was seen just once. The assay was immunoSEQ multiplex PCR, and TCRdb's table has in-frame clones only and misses some. The sample contains about 80,000 clones, roughly nine tenths of which appear only once. This sample was included in a study of T cell changes during pregnancy in multiple sclerosis. V dropped 3 bases and J dropped 1 base, with 10 bases sitting between them. The CDR3 covers 15 residues. Germline V gene lookup returns CDR1 ENHRY and CDR2 SYGVKD. The receptor was derived from a female donor with multiple sclerosis, enrolled in a pregnancy study. V and J are TRBV10-3 and TRBJ1-5; no firm D call. The sample here was CD4+ T cells from peripheral blood mononuclear cells, taken before pregnancy. The CDR3 sequence: CAISEGGISNQPQHF. In DNA form, the CDR3 reads TGTGCCATCAGTGAAGGAGGGATAAGCAATCAGCCCCAGCATTTT.